This T cell receptor beta chain was sequenced for a study of radiation and T cells in renal cell carcinoma. Details on this clone: Its specificity is unknown.

Time point: baseline pretreatment blood. Indicated treatment: 15 Gy SBRT to primary tumor, nephrectomy 4 weeks later. After SBRT, blood was collected at 2 and 4 weeks, plus baseline. The study's findings and limits: Pretreatment tumor biopsies were lacking, so baseline clonotypes are unknown.

Assay: immunoSEQ multiplex PCR; the TCRdb copy retains only in-frame clones and omits some. The table lists about 150,000 clones, about 88% of them singletons. The CDR3 contains 13 residues. V shed 4 bases and J shed 4 bases, with 8 bases lying between them. Germline CDR1 SNHLY, CDR2 FYNNEI. The chain couples TRBV2 to TRBJ1-5, with TRBD1 as a possible D gene (5 bases). This clonotype was obtained from a woman aged 70-85 years with renal cell carcinoma. This specimen was blood, taken from a patient whose treatment included radiotherapy and nephrectomy. CDR3 bases: TGTGCCAGCAGTGGCGGGGGAAATCAGCCCCAGCATTTT. It encodes CASSGGGNQPQHF. Full variable domain (outside the CDR3, taken from reference TRBV2 and TRBJ1-5): EPEVTQTPSHQVTQMGQEVILRCVPISNHLYFYWYRQILGQKVEFLVSFYNNEISEKSEIFDDQFSVERPDGSNFTLKIRSTKLEDSAMYFCASSGGGNQPQHFGDGTRLSIL.